A selection of T cell receptor beta chains follows, all from one sample in a study of control samples from healthy donors and cancer patients. TCRdb's table, derived via immunoSEQ multiplex PCR, lists solely in-frame clones and lacks some. The sample comprises about 150,000 clones, about 94% of which are singletons, and around 2.5% rests with the top ten. Sequencing was performed on blood. These TCRs come from a man aged 45-65 years in good health. Both conserved end residues are part of each CDR3. Fields, in order: CDR3 length, D gene, clone size, V gene, J gene, CDR3 DNA, CDR3 protein. A D gene is named only where the DNA matches it firmly. For some rows the clone size is stated as once, few or many, or as a class when expanded; others skip it.

len: 17
d_gene: .
abundance: .
v_gene: TRBV28
j_gene: TRBJ1-5
CDR3nt: TGTGCCAGCAGTTTAATTAGGGCTTTGAACGGCAATCAGCCCCAGCATTTT
CDR3aa: CASSLIRALNGNQPQHF

len: 16
d_gene: TRBD2
abundance: .
v_gene: TRBV28
j_gene: TRBJ2-1
CDR3nt: TGTGCCAGCAGTTTATCAGGGACTAGGAGCAAGAATGAGCAGTTCTTC
CDR3aa: CASSLSGTRSKNEQFF

len: 14
d_gene: .
abundance: once
v_gene: TRBV29-1
j_gene: TRBJ2-3
CDR3nt: TGCAGCGTTGGAGCTGCAGCTAGCACAGATACGCAGTATTTT
CDR3aa: CSVGAAASTDTQYF

len: 13
d_gene: .
abundance: .
v_gene: TRBV5-6
j_gene: TRBJ1-2
CDR3nt: TGTGCCAGCAGCTTTGGGGCCCCGGGTGGCTACACCTTC
CDR3aa: CASSFGAPGGYTF

len: 14
d_gene: .
abundance: few
v_gene: TRBV21-1
j_gene: TRBJ2-7
CDR3nt: TGTGCCAGCCGAGGTAGGAACACCTCCTACGAGCAGTACTTC
CDR3aa: CASRGRNTSYEQYF

len: 16
d_gene: TRBD2
abundance: .
v_gene: TRBV29-1
j_gene: TRBJ2-5
CDR3nt: TGCAGCGTACTTTTGATCCGAGCGGGACCTCAAGAGACCCAGTACTTC
CDR3aa: CSVLLIRAGPQETQYF

len: 15
d_gene: TRBD1
abundance: .
v_gene: TRBV5-1
j_gene: TRBJ1-3
CDR3nt: TGCGCCAGCAGCCCGCGGACAGGGGGCGAAAACACCATATATTTT
CDR3aa: CASSPRTGGENTIYF

len: 15
d_gene: TRBD1
abundance: once
v_gene: TRBV28
j_gene: TRBJ1-6
CDR3nt: TGTGCCAGCATTACAGGGGGCTTATATAATTCACCCCTCCACTTT
CDR3aa: CASITGGLYNSPLHF

len: 15
d_gene: TRBD2
abundance: .
v_gene: TRBV24-1
j_gene: TRBJ2-5
CDR3nt: TGTGCCACCAGTGGTCCGGGACTAGCGGAAGAGACCCAGTACTTC
CDR3aa: CATSGPGLAEETQYF

len: 16
d_gene: .
abundance: .
v_gene: TRBV3-1/TRBV3-2
j_gene: TRBJ1-2
CDR3nt: TGTGCCAGCAGCCAAGTCTATGGGTCGTCGGAATATGGCTACACCTTC
CDR3aa: CASSQVYGSSEYGYTF

len: 12
d_gene: .
abundance: .
v_gene: TRBV5-1
j_gene: TRBJ2-7
CDR3nt: TGCGCCAGCAGCTTGCCTGCCCGCGAGCAGTACTTC
CDR3aa: CASSLPAREQYF

len: 13
d_gene: .
abundance: .
v_gene: TRBV24-1
j_gene: TRBJ2-5
CDR3nt: TGTGCCACCAGTGACGAACGGGGGGAGACCCAGTACTTC
CDR3aa: CATSDERGETQYF

len: 15
d_gene: TRBD2
abundance: .
v_gene: TRBV6-5
j_gene: TRBJ2-2
CDR3nt: TGTGCCAGCAGTAGCGGGAGGGCCGACACCGGGGAGCTGTTTTTT
CDR3aa: CASSSGRADTGELFF

len: 15
d_gene: TRBD2
abundance: .
v_gene: TRBV3-1/TRBV3-2
j_gene: TRBJ2-1
CDR3nt: TGTGCCAGCAGCAGCGGGACTAGCGGAAACAATGAGCAGTTCTTC
CDR3aa: CASSSGTSGNNEQFF

len: 14
d_gene: .
abundance: .
v_gene: TRBV5-1
j_gene: TRBJ2-2
CDR3nt: TGCGCCAGCAGCTTTGGGGAGGCCACCGGGGAGCTGTTTTTT
CDR3aa: CASSFGEATGELFF

len: 17
d_gene: .
abundance: .
v_gene: TRBV19
j_gene: TRBJ2-5
CDR3nt: TGTGCCAGTAGTAGATCCGGGGCCGGCCCCGACCAAGAGACCCAGTACTTC
CDR3aa: CASSRSGAGPDQETQYF

len: 18
d_gene: TRBD2
abundance: .
v_gene: TRBV2
j_gene: TRBJ2-6
CDR3nt: TGTGCCAGCAGTGGGACGCCGGGACTAGCTTCTGGGGCCAACGTCCTGACTTTC
CDR3aa: CASSGTPGLASGANVLTF

len: 16
d_gene: .
abundance: .
v_gene: TRBV27
j_gene: TRBJ1-2
CDR3nt: TGTGCCAGCAGTCTCAGGTTCCAGGGGCTTAACTATGGCTACACCTTC
CDR3aa: CASSLRFQGLNYGYTF

len: 14
d_gene: .
abundance: .
v_gene: TRBV7-2
j_gene: TRBJ1-4
CDR3nt: TGTGCCAGCAGCTTAGCGCTAGGAGGAGAAAAACTGTTTTTT
CDR3aa: CASSLALGGEKLFF

len: 17
d_gene: TRBD2
abundance: .
v_gene: TRBV19
j_gene: TRBJ2-2
CDR3nt: TGTGCCAGTAGTATAACTCCCCCTAGCGGGAGCCCCGGGGAGCTGTTTTTT
CDR3aa: CASSITPPSGSPGELFF

len: 14
d_gene: .
abundance: .
v_gene: TRBV5-5
j_gene: TRBJ1-1
CDR3nt: TGTGCCAGCAGCTTGGGGGCGCGGAACACTGAAGCTTTCTTT
CDR3aa: CASSLGARNTEAFF

len: 16
d_gene: TRBD1
abundance: .
v_gene: TRBV18
j_gene: TRBJ1-2
CDR3nt: TGTGCCAGCTCACCTGTTGGACAGGCGGCAGCGGGCGGCTACACCTTC
CDR3aa: CASSPVGQAAAGGYTF

len: 16
d_gene: TRBD1
abundance: .
v_gene: TRBV11-2
j_gene: TRBJ1-1
CDR3nt: TGTGCCAGCAGCTTGGAGGGGACAGGGCCGAACACTGAAGCTTTCTTT
CDR3aa: CASSLEGTGPNTEAFF

len: 16
d_gene: TRBD2
abundance: .
v_gene: TRBV3-1/TRBV3-2
j_gene: TRBJ2-7
CDR3nt: TGTGCCAGCACCCCAGGACTAGCGGGAGTCTCCTACGAGCAGTACTTC
CDR3aa: CASTPGLAGVSYEQYF

len: 15
d_gene: TRBD2
abundance: .
v_gene: TRBV2
j_gene: TRBJ2-1
CDR3nt: TGTGCCAGCAGACTCCGACTAGCGGGGGACAATGAGCAGTTCTTC
CDR3aa: CASRLRLAGDNEQFF

len: 15
d_gene: TRBD1
abundance: .
v_gene: TRBV3-1/TRBV3-2
j_gene: TRBJ2-2
CDR3nt: TGTGCCAGCAGCCCCCGGACAGGGGCCTGGGGGGAGCTGTTTTTT
CDR3aa: CASSPRTGAWGELFF

len: 16
d_gene: .
abundance: .
v_gene: TRBV4-1
j_gene: TRBJ1-1
CDR3nt: TGCGCCAGCAGCCAAGACCCCCGGGGGGGGGCGACTGAAGCTTTCTTT
CDR3aa: CASSQDPRGGATEAFF

len: 13
d_gene: .
abundance: once
v_gene: TRBV5-8
j_gene: TRBJ2-2
CDR3nt: TGTGCCAGCAGCTCCGGATGGACCGGGGAGCTGTTTTTT
CDR3aa: CASSSGWTGELFF

len: 16
d_gene: .
abundance: once
v_gene: TRBV6-4
j_gene: TRBJ1-4
CDR3nt: TGTGCCAGGCTCGGGGGCTCTGGAGCAACTAATGAAAAACTGTTTTTT
CDR3aa: CARLGGSGATNEKLFF

len: 14
d_gene: TRBD2
abundance: .
v_gene: TRBV29-1
j_gene: TRBJ2-1
CDR3nt: TGCAGCCCCCGACTAGCGGGATCCTACAATGAGCAGTTCTTC
CDR3aa: CSPRLAGSYNEQFF

len: 15
d_gene: .
abundance: .
v_gene: TRBV5-1
j_gene: TRBJ2-1
CDR3nt: TGCGCCAGCAGCTTGGTAGGGGCTGCCTACAATGAGCAGTTCTTC
CDR3aa: CASSLVGAAYNEQFF

len: 14
d_gene: .
abundance: .
v_gene: TRBV5-1
j_gene: TRBJ1-2
CDR3nt: TGCGCCAGCAGCTTCCGGGGGCGTACCTATGGCTACACCTTC
CDR3aa: CASSFRGRTYGYTF

len: 14
d_gene: .
abundance: .
v_gene: TRBV10-3
j_gene: TRBJ2-3
CDR3nt: TGTGCCATCCCTGCGGGACAGAACACAGATACGCAGTATTTT
CDR3aa: CAIPAGQNTDTQYF

len: 15
d_gene: .
abundance: .
v_gene: TRBV28
j_gene: TRBJ2-5
CDR3nt: TGTGCCAGCAGTTTAAGTCTTCCCCGTGGAGAGACCCAGTACTTC
CDR3aa: CASSLSLPRGETQYF

len: 12
d_gene: TRBD1
abundance: .
v_gene: TRBV6-5
j_gene: TRBJ1-1
CDR3nt: TGTGCCAGCAAAGGACAGGGGTCTGAAGCTTTCTTT
CDR3aa: CASKGQGSEAFF

len: 12
d_gene: .
abundance: .
v_gene: TRBV2
j_gene: TRBJ2-3
CDR3nt: TGTGCCAGCAGTCGAGGGTCGGACACGCAGTATTTT
CDR3aa: CASSRGSDTQYF

len: 13
d_gene: .
abundance: .
v_gene: TRBV28
j_gene: TRBJ2-3
CDR3nt: TGTGCCAGCAGTTTAACAGGGTCTGGTACGCAGTATTTT
CDR3aa: CASSLTGSGTQYF

len: 13
d_gene: TRBD1
abundance: .
v_gene: TRBV28
j_gene: TRBJ2-3
CDR3nt: TGTGCCAGCGGGGGACAGGGTCCAGATACGCAGTATTTT
CDR3aa: CASGGQGPDTQYF

len: 16
d_gene: .
abundance: .
v_gene: TRBV5-1
j_gene: TRBJ1-6
CDR3nt: TGCGCCAGCAGCTTGGAGATGACATATCATAATTCACCCCTCCACTTT
CDR3aa: CASSLEMTYHNSPLHF

len: 13
d_gene: .
abundance: .
v_gene: TRBV15
j_gene: TRBJ2-7
CDR3nt: TGTGCCACCAGCAGAGACCGGGGATACGAGCAGTACTTC
CDR3aa: CATSRDRGYEQYF

len: 15
d_gene: .
abundance: .
v_gene: TRBV11-3
j_gene: TRBJ2-7
CDR3nt: TGTGCCAGCAGCTTAGCGGCAGGGTCCTCCTACGAGCAGTACTTC
CDR3aa: CASSLAAGSSYEQYF

len: 13
d_gene: TRBD1
abundance: .
v_gene: TRBV10-3
j_gene: TRBJ1-2
CDR3nt: TGTGCCATCAGTGAGGACAGGGCAAAGGGCTACACCTTC
CDR3aa: CAISEDRAKGYTF

len: 14
d_gene: .
abundance: .
v_gene: TRBV19
j_gene: TRBJ1-1
CDR3nt: TGTGCCAGTAGCACCGGGCGGCAGGCCGGTGAAGCTTTCTTT
CDR3aa: CASSTGRQAGEAFF